The 9 T cell receptor beta chains listed next were all sequenced from one sample in a study of blood T cell repertoires in COVID-19. Produced via immunoSEQ multiplex PCR; TCRdb's table is partial and in-frame only. Of some 400,000 clones listed, approximately 91% are singletons. The sequenced material came from PBMCs or T cells enriched from blood (not recorded which). The receptors here all came from a woman between 40 and 55 years old who had been exposed to COVID-19.

V is TRBV2 and J is TRBJ2-1, with TRBD1 as a possible D gene (5 bases). Deletions cut 3 bases from V and 7 bases from J, with 13 bases between. The CDR3 consists of 14 residues. Germline V lookup: CDR1 SNHLY, CDR2 FYNNEI. Written as DNA, the CDR3 is TGTGCCAGCAGTGAGGGGCTAATCAGGAATGAGCAGTTCTTC. Residues: CASSEGLIRNEQFF. The entire variable domain, with the rest obtained from reference TRBV2 and TRBJ2-1, is as follows: EPEVTQTPSHQVTQMGQEVILRCVPISNHLYFYWYRQILGQKVEFLVSFYNNEISEKSEIFDDQFSVERPDGSNFTLKIRSTKLEDSAMYFCASSEGLIRNEQFFGPGTRLTVL.

The rearrangement joins TRBV7-2 to TRBJ2-3; 8 bases are shared with TRBD2. Germline V CDR1 and CDR2: SGHTA, FQGNSA. This CDR3 is 16 amino acids long. V was pared by 5 bases and J by 10 bases, with 17 bases of the junction left unmatched. CDR3 DNA sequence: TGTGCCAGCAGCCCAGGAGGGGCGGGAGGAAAGGCGGCGCAGTATTTT. Translated: CASSPGGAGGKAAQYF.

The chain carries TRBV14 and TRBJ1-1; D is ambiguous. V lost 0 bases and J 6 bases, leaving 5 bases between the germline ends. The CDR3 covers 12 residues. CDR1 is SGHDN, CDR2 FVKESK, per germline. In DNA, the CDR3 is TGTGCCAGCAGCCAAGAACTCTCTGAAGCTTTCTTT. It is translated as CASSQELSEAFF.

The chain uses TRBV24-1 and TRBJ1-1; perhaps TRBD1 as D (6 bases). CDR1 and CDR2 from the germline V gene are KGHDR and SFDVKD. With 2 bases removed from V and 1 base from J, the gap between germline ends came to 10 bases. The CDR3 loop spans 15 amino acids. The CDR3: CATSDWDTPNTEAFF. CDR3 nucleotide sequence: TGTGCCACCAGTGATTGGGACACGCCGAACACTGAAGCTTTCTTT.

This chain connects TRBV19 to TRBJ1-4, with 7 bases identical to TRBD1. Germline V lookup: CDR1 LNHDA, CDR2 SQIVND (reference sequence). CDR3 size: 14 residues. V lost 4 bases, J lost 8 bases, and 7 bases stayed unmatched. CDR3 sequence reads: CASSKDRVEEKLFF. DNA for the CDR3: TGTGCCAGTAGTAAAGACAGGGTAGAGGAAAAACTGTTTTTT.

The chain uses TRBV5-1 and TRBJ2-7; TRBD1 matches 9 bases. The CDR3 runs 17 residues. Trimming removed 4 bases from V and 1 base from J; junction bases left unmatched: 12. CDR1 is SGHRS, CDR2 YFSETQ, per germline. The CDR3 region is CASSPGTGTFRSYEQYF. CDR3 nucleotide sequence: TGCGCCAGCAGCCCGGGGACAGGGACGTTTAGGTCCTACGAGCAGTACTTC.

This clone was detected only once. The chain links TRBV29-1 to TRBJ2-1, with TRBD2 identical over 11 bases. Losses at the gene ends were 2 bases for V and 3 bases for J; bases not matched to a gene: 15. Germline values: CDR1 SQVTM, CDR2 ANQGSEA. This CDR3 is 19 amino acids long. CDR3 DNA sequence: TGCAGCGTTGAATGGTCGGGACTAGCGGACCTGCTGTTCTACAATGAGCAGTTCTTC. Encoded protein: CSVEWSGLADLLFYNEQFF.

This chain connects TRBV6-2 or TRBV6-3 to TRBJ2-1, with D maybe TRBD2 (6 bases). V was trimmed by 5 bases and J by 6 bases, leaving 11 bases between them. The CDR3 is 13 residues long. Germline V gene data show CDR1 as MNHEY and CDR2 as SVGEGT. The CDR3 sequence is CASSVLGGNEQFF. CDR3 sequence (DNA): TGTGCCAGCAGTGTCCTGGGGGGCAATGAGCAGTTCTTC.

The chain uses TRBV12-3 or TRBV12-4 and TRBJ1-2; 7 nucleotides line up with TRBD1. The CDR3 contains 11 residues. Unmatched junction bases numbered 11, after V lost 8 bases and J lost 14 bases. Written as DNA, the CDR3 is TGTGCCAGCGACAGGGTTAGCTCGTTTACCTTC. The encoded protein is CASDRVSSFTF.